Sequencing of this TCR beta chain was carried out in a study of CD8+ T cells in alopecia areata. Extracted RNA was reverse transcribed into cDNA, the sequencing template. This table comes from immunoSEQ multiplex PCR, and its TCRdb copy is limited to in-frame clones, with some not included. This table holds over 120,000 clones, 45% to 60% found once. CDR1 and CDR2 (germline): SGHTA, FQGTGA. CDR3 length: 15 amino acids. Trimming left V 0 bases short and J 0 bases short, with 5 bases between. As for treatment: oral pan-JAK inhibitor, 5-10 mg twice daily. The sequences come from CD8+ T cells sorted from blood, collected at week 4, from a patient treated with tofacitinib. The TCR originated in a human donor with alopecia areata. The chain links TRBV7-3 to TRBJ2-2; no reliable D call. The CDR3 reads CASSLTAANTGELFF. The CDR3 DNA sequence: TGTGCCAGCAGCTTAACAGCAGCGAACACCGGGGAGCTGTTTTTT. Complete variable domain (other parts from reference TRBV7-3 and TRBJ2-2): GAGVSQTPSNKVTEKGKYVELRCDPISGHTALYWYRQSLGQGPEFLIYFQGTGAADDSGLPNDRFFAVRPEGSVSTLKIQRTERGDSAVYLCASSLTAANTGELFFGEGSRLTVL.